The following is a T cell receptor beta chain sequence with its context. This sample was taken from a study of blood T cell repertoires in COVID-19. Whole-study context: The United States, Italy and Spain provided the acute and convalescent COVID-19 samples.

Sequencing was performed with immunoSEQ multiplex PCR; in TCRdb, only in-frame clones are kept and a portion is missing. The profile shows fewer than 250,000 clones, less than 85% of them singletons. V lost 4 bases, J lost 0 bases, and 7 bases lay in between. This CDR3 contains 13 residues. CDR1 and CDR2 from the germline V gene are SGHDT and YYEEEE. This chain joins TRBV5-6 and TRBJ1-2, with D unclear. The source is a man between 60 and 75 years old who had recovered from COVID-19. Material: PBMCs or T cells enriched from blood (not recorded which). The CDR3 protein is CASSQVPNYGYTF. CDR3 coding DNA: TGTGCCAGCAGCCAGGTCCCTAACTATGGCTACACCTTC.